The 9 T cell receptor beta chains reported below all come from one sample, sequenced in a study of patients and donors after allogeneic stem cell transplantation. TCRdb recomputed calls from the RT-PCR reads with MiXCR, one row per CDR3 protein. The sample has about 230,000 distinct CDR3 sequences, about 14% seen once. The sequencing sample was made of blood, either unsorted or a sorted T cell fraction (not recorded which). These receptors all come from a human donor who was either an allogeneic HSCT recipient or a stem cell or donor lymphocyte infusion donor (not recorded which). It is not recorded whose cells these are; they may come from a transplant donor.

Of note for this clonotype: Just one base apart from a much larger clone, this may be a read error. The gene calls are TRBV6-1 and TRBJ1-5; D is undetermined. The CDR3 totals 13 residues. The germline V and J ends were trimmed by 4 bases and 0 bases, with 4 bases remaining between them. Germline V CDR1 and CDR2: MNHNS, SASEGT. The CDR3 DNA sequence: TGTGCCAGCAGTGGGAGTAGCAATCAGCCCCAGCATTTT. As protein: CASSGSSNQPQHF.

This clonotype appeared a few times. The chain has TRBV7-3 and TRBJ2-4, with D unresolved. Trimming took off 2 bases at V and 0 bases at J, with 8 bases between the two ends. The CDR3 totals 15 residues. Per germline, CDR1 SGHTA and CDR2 FQGTGA. As DNA, the CDR3 is TGTGCCAGCAGCTTAGAAGGTGGAGCCAAAAACATTCAGTACTTC. It encodes CASSLEGGAKNIQYF.

This clonotype occurred many times. This chain links TRBV29-1 with TRBJ2-5; D call uncertain. This CDR3 has 11 residues. The V gene lost 4 bases and the J gene lost 0 bases, with 3 bases spanning the gap. Per the germline V gene, CDR1 is SQVTM and CDR2 is ANQGSEA. The CDR3 nucleotides are TGCAGCGTTGGCTACCAAGAGACCCAGTACTTC. Protein sequence: CSVGYQETQYF.

This clonotype was observed many times. This chain uses TRBV10-3 with TRBJ2-1; 10 bases map to TRBD2. V trimming: 3 bases; J trimming: 10 bases; junction bases outside the gene matches: 3. This CDR3 has 13 residues. Looked up from germline, CDR1 is ENHRY and CDR2 is SYGVKD. CDR3 amino acids: CAISELAGGEQFF. The CDR3 coding sequence is TGTGCCATCAGTGAATTAGCGGGAGGAGAGCAGTTCTTC.

V and J are TRBV28 and TRBJ1-6, with D unresolved. CDR1 and CDR2 (germline): MDHEN, SYDVKM. CDR3 length equals 16 residues. Trimming removed 8 bases from V and 1 base from J, with 15 bases in between. CDR3 nucleotides: TGTGCCAGCTACCATACGATTGGTTCCTATAATTCACCCCTCCACTTT. This codes for CASYHTIGSYNSPLHF.

This clonotype has a count of ten or more. The chain links TRBV7-2 to TRBJ2-7; 7 nucleotides align to TRBD1. The V and J ends lost 5 bases and 6 bases, in that order; junction bases with no gene match: 7. This CDR3 has 13 residues. CDR1 and CDR2 (germline): SGHTA, FQGNSA. Here the CDR3 reads CASSLRQGREQYF. DNA of the CDR3: TGTGCCAGCAGCCTTCGACAGGGACGCGAGCAGTACTTC.

This clonotype has more than one count but fewer than ten. The chain joins TRBV6-5 to TRBJ1-1; TRBD1 might be the D (5 bases). Germline assignment: CDR1 MNHEY and CDR2 SVGAGI. Trimming removed 1 base from V and 1 base from J, with 10 bases in between. The CDR3 has 15 amino acids. The DNA for the CDR3 is TGTGCCAGCAGTTACTTGGGGCGGGGGAACACTGAAGCTTTCTTT. It specifies CASSYLGRGNTEAFF.

This clonotype showed up many times. This sequence joins TRBV12-3 or TRBV12-4 and TRBJ1-5, with TRBD1 as a possible D gene (6 bases). The CDR3 is made up of 17 amino acids. Trimming removed 2 bases from V and 0 bases from J, with 14 bases in between. CDR3 sequence reads: CASSLRGEYNSNQPQHF. DNA for the CDR3: TGTGCCAGCAGTTTAAGGGGGGAATATAATAGCAATCAGCCCCAGCATTTT.

J is TRBJ2-3 and V is TRBV7-7, with 10 bases identical to TRBD2. This CDR3 is 15 amino acids long. Trimming removed 5 bases from V and 4 bases from J; junction bases left unmatched: 6. CDR1 is SSHAT, CDR2 FNYEAQ, per germline (reference sequence). The CDR3 here is CASSALAGDADTQYF. In nucleotides, the CDR3 is TGTGCCAGCAGCGCTCTAGCGGGAGATGCAGATACGCAGTATTTT.